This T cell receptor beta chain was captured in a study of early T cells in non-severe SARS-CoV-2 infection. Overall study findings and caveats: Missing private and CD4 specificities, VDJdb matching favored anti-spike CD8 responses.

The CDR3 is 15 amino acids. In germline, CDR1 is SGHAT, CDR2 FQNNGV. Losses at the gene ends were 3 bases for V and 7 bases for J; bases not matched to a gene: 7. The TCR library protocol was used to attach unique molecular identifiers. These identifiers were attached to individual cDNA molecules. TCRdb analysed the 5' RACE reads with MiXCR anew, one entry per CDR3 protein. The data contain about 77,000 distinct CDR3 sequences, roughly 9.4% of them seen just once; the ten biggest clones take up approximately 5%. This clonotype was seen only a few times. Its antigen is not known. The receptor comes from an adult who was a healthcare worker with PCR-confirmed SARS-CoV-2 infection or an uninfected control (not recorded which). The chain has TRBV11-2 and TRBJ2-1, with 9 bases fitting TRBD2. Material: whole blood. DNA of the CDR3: TGTGCCAGCAGCTTGTTAGCGGGAGCGGTTAATGAGCAGTTCTTC. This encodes CASSLLAGAVNEQFF.